This T cell receptor (beta chain) was observed in a study of CD8 T cells in Susac syndrome. The study's findings and limits: The authors acknowledged that the study's TCR sequencing and HLA analysis involved relatively few individuals.

cDNA came from approximately 0.5 to 1 ug RNA primed by random hexamers. From the immunoSEQ multiplex PCR reads, TCRdb called clonotypes with MiXCR, one entry per CDR3 protein. The data show some 220,000 distinct CDR3 sequences, about 95% seen once. Comment on this clonotype: Its antigen is currently unknown.

CD8+ and CD4+ T cells taken from blood had their TCR beta sequenced. The patients serving as multiple sclerosis controls were treatment-naive. They had stable or active relapsing-remitting disease and fulfilled revised McDonald criteria. The CD8+ and CD4+ T cells were negatively isolated, with the TEMRA cells enriched by FACS. CDR1 is SQVTM, CDR2 ANQGSEA, per germline. V lost 5 bases and J lost 6; bases outside the gene matches: 14. The CDR3 loop spans 15 amino acids. Sequencing input: CD4+ T cells from PBMCs. The chain carries TRBV29-1 and TRBJ1-1, with 8 positions matching TRBD1. This clonotype was obtained from a human donor with multiple sclerosis. This CDR3 reads CSVLGQVKHGSEAFF. The CDR3 DNA is TGCAGCGTTCTGGGACAGGTGAAGCACGGCTCTGAAGCTTTCTTT.